The source of this TCR beta chain is a study of blood T cell repertoires in COVID-19. Overall study: Collection of acute and convalescent COVID-19 samples took place in the United States, Italy and Spain. Sample material is recorded as cDNA or gDNA derived from T cells, B-cell-depleted T cells, or PBMCs.

Individuals drawn from approximately 22 US areas were about 18 to 90 years old. Participants had their cohort set by participant-reported clinical history. Points on this clone: Other DNA sequences in the sample encode the same CDR3.

The J segment lost 4 bases and the V segment lost 9 bases, leaving 6 bases of the junction unmatched. CDR1 KGHDR and CDR2 SFDVKD come from the germline V gene. The CDR3 runs 13 residues. Generated by immunoSEQ multiplex PCR, the TCRdb table keeps only in-frame clones and is missing some. Altogether fewer than 200,000 clones are present, around 83% being singletons, with the ten largest covering approximately 4%. The gene calls are TRBV24-1 and TRBJ2-5; 8 nucleotides line up with TRBD2. The source material was PBMCs or T cells enriched from blood (not recorded which). This clonotype was sampled from a woman aged 50 to 60 in a cohort exposed to, infected with or recovered from COVID-19 (not recorded which). The CDR3 sequence is CATSGGGLETQYF. The CDR3 DNA reads as TGTGCCACCTCCGGGGGGGGGCTAGAGACCCAGTACTTC.